The 15 T cell receptor beta chains below all came from one sample that was sequenced in a study of T-cell memory formation after mild COVID-19. TCRdb called the 5' RACE reads again in MiXCR, with one record for every CDR3 protein. The repertoire includes about 620,000 distinct CDR3 sequences, more than 15% of them detected once, and 12% sits in the top ten. The sequencing sample was made of PBMCs or a T cell subset sorted from them (not recorded which). The source of these receptors is an adult woman who had mild COVID-19 (a few samples of this study predate the infection). Cell type and time point are not known.

V and J are TRBV7-2 and TRBJ1-4, with 8 nucleotides matching TRBD1. There are 17 residues in the CDR3. J was trimmed by 0 bases and V by 5 bases; bases with no gene match: 8. Germline V CDR1 and CDR2: SGHTA, FQGNSA. Written as DNA, the CDR3 is TGTGCCAGCAGCCCACACCCGACAGGGGCAACTAATGAAAAACTGTTTTTT. It encodes CASSPHPTGATNEKLFF.

V usage is TRBV5-4 and J usage is TRBJ2-7; perhaps TRBD2 as D (6 bases). Looked up from germline, CDR1 is SGHNT and CDR2 is YYREEE (reference sequence). V was shortened by 0 bases and J by 4 bases, with 11 bases between the two germline ends. This CDR3 has 14 amino acids. The chain's CDR3 is CASSLGQRAYEQYF. CDR3 sequence (DNA): TGTGCCAGCAGCTTGGGCCAGCGGGCTTACGAGCAGTACTTC.

Ten or more counts support this clonotype. The chain employs TRBV7-9 and TRBJ1-1, with a tentative D call TRBD1 (5 bases). The germline CDR1 and CDR2 sequences are SEHNR and FQNEAQ (reference sequence). With 4 bases removed from V and 1 base from J, the gap between germline ends came to 10 bases. The CDR3 sequence is 14 residues long. The CDR3 DNA sequence: TGTGCCAGCAGCTCCCCAGGGAGGAACACTGAAGCTTTCTTT. This translates into CASSSPGRNTEAFF.

This chain joins TRBV15 and TRBJ1-1; a possible D gene is TRBD1 (5 bases). Trimming pared 4 bases from V and 0 bases from J, leaving 12 bases between. The CDR3 runs 15 residues. CDR1 is LNHNV, CDR2 YYDKDF, per germline (reference sequence). The CDR3 nucleotides read TGTGCCACCAGCACAGGGTTGCGGGTGAACACTGAAGCTTTCTTT. It encodes CATSTGLRVNTEAFF.

This clonotype appeared a few times. This rearrangement joins TRBV6-5 to TRBJ1-1; tentative D call: TRBD1 (5 bases). V shed 2 bases and J shed 0 bases, with 13 bases lying between them. Germline CDR1 and CDR2: MNHEY and SVGAGI. The CDR3 covers 16 residues. CDR3 nucleotide sequence: TGTGCCAGCAGTTACCGGGTACAGGTCCTGAACACTGAAGCTTTCTTT. Translating gives CASSYRVQVLNTEAFF.

The chain joins TRBV24-1 to TRBJ1-1; no firm D call. V gave up 9 bases and J gave up 3 bases, with 13 bases separating them. The CDR3 loop spans 13 amino acids. Germline-derived CDR1 and CDR2 are KGHDR and SFDVKD. This CDR3 is CATRLGGHTEAFF. CDR3 bases: TGTGCCACCCGCCTCGGAGGGCACACTGAAGCTTTCTTT.

This clonotype showed up just a few times. This chain links TRBV4-3 with TRBJ2-7, with TRBD1 as a possible D gene (5 bases). V lost 2 bases, J lost 2 bases, and 7 bases lay in between. Germline V gene lookup returns CDR1 LGHNA and CDR2 YSLEER. The CDR3 extends over 13 amino acids. The CDR3 coding sequence is TGCGCCAGCAGCCAAACCAGGGCCTACGAGCAGTACTTC. It is translated as CASSQTRAYEQYF.

The rearrangement links TRBV4-3 to TRBJ2-7; TRBD2 matches at 7 bases. The junction had 4 bases not matched to a gene; V was cut back by 3 bases and J by 5 bases. CDR1 and CDR2 (germline): LGHNA, YSLEER. CDR3 length: 13 residues. CDR3 nucleotides: TGCGCCAGCAGCCAGAGGGGAGGGCACGAGCAGTACTTC. Its translation: CASSQRGGHEQYF.

CDR3 sequence: CASSLMGSNQPQHF. CDR3 in DNA: TGCGCCAGCAGCTTGATGGGGAGCAATCAGCCCCAGCATTTT. This chain uses TRBV5-1 with TRBJ1-5, with D unclear. The V gene lost 1 base and the J gene lost 1 base, with 6 bases spanning the gap. Germline CDR1 reads SGHRS; CDR2 reads YFSETQ. The CDR3 extends over 14 amino acids.

The chain uses TRBV6-6 and TRBJ2-2; D call uncertain. Germline V lookup: CDR1 MNHNY, CDR2 SVGAGI (reference sequence). V was clipped by 4 bases and J by 6 bases, with 6 bases between them. This CDR3 contains 12 residues. Written as DNA, the CDR3 is TGTGCCAGCAGTTCCTCATCCGGGGAGCTGTTTTTT. Amino acids: CASSSSSGELFF.

V is TRBV4-1 and J is TRBJ1-4; D not resolved. This CDR3 contains 18 residues. The germline V gene encodes CDR1 MGHRA and CDR2 YSYEKL. Deletions cut 0 bases from V and 7 bases from J, with 21 bases between. The CDR3 loop is CASSQDGSPGPEGEKLFF. CDR3 coding DNA: TGCGCCAGCAGCCAAGACGGTAGTCCCGGGCCGGAGGGTGAAAAACTGTTTTTT.

J is TRBJ1-6 and V is TRBV6-5; no reliable D call. The CDR3 has 17 residues. CDR1 is MNHEY and CDR2 is SVGAGI in the germline V gene. Trimming removed 0 bases from V and 6 bases from J, with 15 bases in between. The CDR3 bases are TGTGCCAGCAGTTACTCGGTAGTCTCCCTATCTAATTCACCCCTCCACTTT. It translates to CASSYSVVSLSNSPLHF.

This clonotype was recorded a few times. CDR3 DNA sequence: TGTGCCAGCAGTGATCCGGGGTCAAGCTCCTACGAGCAGTACTTC. It yields the protein CASSDPGSSSYEQYF. This rearrangement joins TRBV6-1 to TRBJ2-7; the D gene is possibly TRBD2 (5 bases). Germline CDR1 and CDR2: MNHNS and SASEGT. V was cut by 3 bases and J by 0 bases, with 12 bases left in between. The CDR3 is 15 residues long.

DNA for the CDR3: TGTGCCAGCAGTTTTAGGACCGTCGCTGGAGGGGCCAACGTCCTGACTTTC. Protein sequence: CASSFRTVAGGANVLTF. The chain carries TRBV11-2 and TRBJ2-6; D uncertain. Trimming took 6 bases from V and 4 from J, leaving 19 bases between them. This CDR3 has 17 amino acids. From germline, CDR1 is SGHAT and CDR2 FQNNGV.

This clonotype was seen a few times. The chain uses TRBV12-3 or TRBV12-4 and TRBJ2-1, with a weak D call TRBD2 (5 bases). The V and J ends lost 6 bases and 10 bases respectively, with 13 bases between them. This CDR3 is 12 amino acids long. In nucleotides, the CDR3 is TGTGCCAGCAGACCATCGATAGCGGAGCAGTTCTTC. Its translation is CASRPSIAEQFF.